This T cell receptor beta chain was sequenced in a study of T-cell reconstitution after alpha-beta-depleted transplantation in children (TCRdb year 2016). Describing the broader study: The study quantitatively tracked T-cell immune reconstitution after TCRalphabeta/CD19-depleted allogeneic hematopoietic cell transplantation in children using TCR repertoire profiling. The research as a whole found: The apparently early alphabetaT-cell count recovery about two months after transplant was reportedly dependent on only several hundred rapidly expanded clones derived from non-depleted graft cells. The high TCRbeta diversity at day 60 in some patients was ascribed to recipient T cells and intrathymic progenitors that had survived conditioning. Over subsequent months, a decline in hyperexpanded clone frequencies was noted, and after one year, T-cell counts and TCRbeta diversity were mostly ascribed to newly produced T cells.

CDR1 LGHNA and CDR2 YSLEER were looked up in the germline V gene. V is shortened by 2 bases, J by 8 bases, and the region joining them spans 14 bases. Taken from cysteine to phenylalanine, the CDR3 has 14 residues. Only the CDR3 portion is preserved as DNA: 42 bases, with reading frame beginning at the first base. Points on this clonotype: Its target antigen remains unknown. No base qualities exist here, and no much larger clone lies one base off it.

The treatment or condition label on this specimen signifies: allogeneic hematopoietic cell transplantation with graft depleted of TCRalphabeta T cells and CD19 B cells. TCRalphabeta/CD19-depleted allogeneic hematopoietic cell grafts were given to the transplant recipients, all of whom were children. Libraries came from PCR. Reads for this sample came from an Illumina HiSeq 2500. TCR libraries were prepared with molecular barcoding, using unique molecular identifiers to normalize TCRbeta repertoire quantification. TCRdb reworked the public reads: Q25 trimming with fastp, MiXCR clone assembly, productive beta chains retained. Merged by CDR3 protein, the rows form single entries marked with the most common genes and DNA. In all, the sample holds about 580,000 distinct CDR3 sequences, and roughly 24% of those were seen once. 14% of the sample comes from the top ten.

This receptor was obtained from a boy younger than two who had a stem cell transplant for acute myeloid leukemia, so the T cells may come from the graft donor. The input for sequencing was PBMCs, mostly from graft donor cells, taken 360 days after TCRalphabeta/CD19-depleted stem cell transplant. The chain was built from TRBV4-3 and TRBJ2-3; the D segment is perhaps TRBD1 or TRBD2, each sharing 6 matched bases. The CDR3 corresponds to CASSQRGLEGTQYF. The nucleotides are TGCGCCAGCAGCCAACGGGGGCTCGAGGGTACGCAGTATTTT.